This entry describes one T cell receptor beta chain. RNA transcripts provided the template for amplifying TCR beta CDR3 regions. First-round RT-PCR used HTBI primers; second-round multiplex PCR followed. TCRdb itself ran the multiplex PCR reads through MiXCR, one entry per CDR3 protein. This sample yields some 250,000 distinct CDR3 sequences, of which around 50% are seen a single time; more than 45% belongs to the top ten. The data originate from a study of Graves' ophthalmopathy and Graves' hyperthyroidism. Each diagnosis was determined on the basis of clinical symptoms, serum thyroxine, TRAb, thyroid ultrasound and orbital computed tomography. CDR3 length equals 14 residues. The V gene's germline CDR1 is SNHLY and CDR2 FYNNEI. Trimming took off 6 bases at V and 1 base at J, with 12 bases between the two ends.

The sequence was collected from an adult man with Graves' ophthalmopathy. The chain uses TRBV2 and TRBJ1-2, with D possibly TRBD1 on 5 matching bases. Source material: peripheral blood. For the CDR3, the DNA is TGTGCCAGCAGCCAATCGGGGCTTAACTATGGCTACACCTTC. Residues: CASSQSGLNYGYTF.